The 9 T cell receptor beta chains below all came from one sample that was sequenced in a study of blood T cell repertoires in COVID-19. TCRdb's copy holds only in-frame clones and misses some; the assay was immunoSEQ multiplex PCR. Of approximately 200,000 clones in the sample, about nine tenths were seen once. Sequencing used peripheral blood. Every receptor here comes from a man in his thirties or forties with acute or convalescent COVID-19.

This sequence joins TRBV6-5 and TRBJ2-2; maybe TRBD2 (6 bases). Trimming took 6 bases from V and 4 from J, leaving 15 bases between them. Looked up from germline, CDR1 is MNHEY and CDR2 is SVGAGI. The CDR3 runs 15 residues. Here the CDR3 DNA reads TGTGCCAGCAGGACCGGGGGAATGGGCACCGGGGAGCTGTTTTTT. It yields the protein CASRTGGMGTGELFF.

This clone was recorded only once. This rearrangement joins TRBV28 to TRBJ1-3; tentative D call: TRBD1 (5 bases). The germline gives CDR1 MDHEN, CDR2 SYDVKM. The V and J ends lost 6 bases and 0 bases respectively, with 12 bases between them. The CDR3 is 15 amino acids. CDR3 region: CASRGERISGNTIYF. In DNA form, the CDR3 reads TGTGCCAGCAGAGGGGAAAGGATCTCTGGAAACACCATATATTTT.

The rearrangement uses TRBV19 and TRBJ2-3; TRBD1 aligns across 7 bases. The CDR3 runs to 14 residues. Unmatched junction bases numbered 11, after V lost 9 bases and J lost 5 bases. Germline V gene lookup returns CDR1 LNHDA and CDR2 SQIVND (reference sequence). The CDR3 sequence is CASKRQGREDTQYF. The CDR3 DNA reads TGTGCCAGCAAAAGACAGGGAAGGGAAGATACGCAGTATTTT.

The chain recombines TRBV3-1 (or the pseudogene TRBV3-2) with TRBJ1-5; D uncertain. The germline V gene has CDR1 LGHDT and CDR2 YNNKEL (reference sequence). The CDR3 loop spans 17 amino acids. V lost 2 bases and J 5 bases, leaving 19 bases between the germline ends. The CDR3, as DNA: TGTGCCAGCAGCCAATATTCAACTGGCGCCCGGGATCAGCCCCAGCATTTT. It yields the protein CASSQYSTGARDQPQHF.

The CDR3 DNA is TGTGCCAGCAGTTACCGACAGGGGGCGTACAATGAGCAGTTCTTC. It is translated as CASSYRQGAYNEQFF. The rearrangement joins TRBV6-5 to TRBJ2-1, with 10 bases lining up with TRBD1. The germline gives CDR1 MNHEY, CDR2 SVGAGI. The CDR3 covers 15 residues. The J segment lost 4 bases and the V segment lost 2 bases, leaving 2 bases of the junction unmatched.

The chain has TRBV5-1 and TRBJ2-6, with a weak D call TRBD1 (5 bases). The germline V and J ends were trimmed by 2 bases and 0 bases, with 6 bases remaining between them. Per the germline V gene, CDR1 is SGHRS and CDR2 is YFSETQ. The CDR3 sequence is 15 residues long. CDR3 sequence (DNA): TGCGCCAGCAGCTTACAGGTCTCTGGGGCCAACGTCCTGACTTTC. Amino acid sequence: CASSLQVSGANVLTF.

A single count supports this clone. The chain carries TRBV6-5 and TRBJ1-1, with D possibly being TRBD1 (5 bases). Germline V gene sequence: CDR1 MNHEY, CDR2 SVGAGI. The CDR3 sequence is 14 residues long. Deletions cut 4 bases from V and 4 bases from J, with 13 bases between. The CDR3 is CASSSAIRGTEAFF. The DNA of the CDR3 is TGTGCCAGCAGTTCTGCAATAAGGGGCACTGAAGCTTTCTTT.

The chain recombines TRBV28 with TRBJ1-5, with 9 bases that match TRBD1. The trim removed 1 base at V and 5 bases at J, leaving 15 bases unmatched. Looked up from germline, CDR1 is MDHEN and CDR2 is SYDVKM. CDR3 length equals 19 residues. This CDR3 reads CASSLLRVGGQGRYQPQHF. Written as DNA, the CDR3 is TGTGCCAGCAGTTTATTAAGAGTGGGTGGACAGGGGAGGTATCAGCCCCAGCATTTT. Full variable domain (rest looked up from reference TRBV28 and TRBJ1-5): DVKVTQSSRYLVKRTGEKVFLECVQDMDHENMFWYRQDPGLGLRLIYFSYDVKMKEKGDIPEGYSVSREKKERFSLILESASTNQTSMYLCASSLLRVGGQGRYQPQHFGDGTRLSIL.

This clone was picked up one time. This chain uses TRBV28 with TRBJ2-7, with 11 bases that match TRBD2. Germline loops: CDR1 MDHEN, CDR2 SYDVKM. CDR3 length equals 13 residues. V shed 6 bases, J shed 6 bases, and the junction held 4 bases outside the gene matches. In DNA, the CDR3 is TGTGCCAGCAGAAGACTAGCGGGGTTCGAGCAGTACTTC. Its translation: CASRRLAGFEQYF.